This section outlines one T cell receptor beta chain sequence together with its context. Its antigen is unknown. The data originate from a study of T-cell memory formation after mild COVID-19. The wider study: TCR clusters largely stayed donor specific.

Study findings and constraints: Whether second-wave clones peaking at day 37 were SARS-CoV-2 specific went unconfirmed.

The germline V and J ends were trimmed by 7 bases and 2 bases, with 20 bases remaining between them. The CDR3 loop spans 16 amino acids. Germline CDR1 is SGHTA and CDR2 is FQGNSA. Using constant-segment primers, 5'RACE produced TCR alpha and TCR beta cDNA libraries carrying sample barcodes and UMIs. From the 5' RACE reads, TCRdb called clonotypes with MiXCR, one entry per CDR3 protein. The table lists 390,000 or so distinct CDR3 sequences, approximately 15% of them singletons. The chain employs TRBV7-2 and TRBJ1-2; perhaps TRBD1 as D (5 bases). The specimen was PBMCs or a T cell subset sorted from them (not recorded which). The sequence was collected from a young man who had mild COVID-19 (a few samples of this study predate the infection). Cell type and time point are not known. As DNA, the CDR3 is TGTGCCAGCATCCGTTCTGTCCGGGGGGGGAACTATGGCTACACCTTC. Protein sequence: CASIRSVRGGNYGYTF.